Listed below are T cell receptor beta chains from one sample, sequenced in a study of cytomegalovirus exposure and HLA in healthy donors. Produced via immunoSEQ multiplex PCR; TCRdb's table is partial and in-frame only. The sample lists roughly 180,000 clones, about 77% occurring once. Sequencing was carried out using PBMCs. These TCRs come from a female donor in good health and CMV-seronegative. CDR3s include the opening cysteine and the closing phenylalanine or tryptophan. Each record gives: CDR3 protein, V gene, clone size. Clone sizes are given selectively: once, few, many, or a class where the clone is expanded.

CASSPGQGYQPQHF	TRBV5-5	NA
CACEKGTSGRATDTQYF	TRBV30	NA
CAWSVRDRGDTEAFF	TRBV30	NA
CATSRPSTGELFF	TRBV15	NA
CAIRRGQQVVEQYF	TRBV10-3	NA
CASSRAADSYEQYF	TRBV27	NA
CASRRGARGYF	TRBV28	NA
CAISQEVGNTQYF	TRBV10-3	NA
CAWSVQQGSPSYEQYF	TRBV30	NA
CASSLLTGNEKLFF	TRBV7-2	NA
CASSTTQGLAGGPNTGELFF	TRBV5-1	NA
CAWGGDRHMGYGYTF	TRBV30	once
CASSTMTGRGEAFF	TRBV2	once
CASSPTGRYGYTF	TRBV27	NA
CASSPRTSGSSSYNEQFF	TRBV5-1	NA
CATTSGGPLEQYF	TRBV10-3	NA
CASSVVAGNYNEQFF	TRBV9	NA
CASSLEGGRSGYTF	TRBV5-1	NA
CASSFGSGANYGYTF	TRBV5-1	few
CASSLGLRLGSYNEQFF	TRBV7-2	NA
CASSLFWSSAASGNTIYF	TRBV7-6	NA
CASRASGSSYNEQFF	TRBV5-1	NA
CASSQDRTLPGNTIYF	TRBV4-1	NA
CASSSFLAGAYNEQFF	TRBV9	NA
CASSQDGRGVRGEQYF	TRBV4-3	NA
CASSLGGGSGANVLTF	TRBV5-4	NA
CASSLWGQNEKLFF	TRBV28	few
CASSRWVGRDTEAFF	TRBV7-6	NA
CASSLGPKKLFF	TRBV28	NA
CASSLDLGGNGYTF	TRBV11-2	NA
CASSLPGLAGDTDTQYF	TRBV28	NA
CASSEAIRGAFF	TRBV2	once